This T cell receptor (beta chain) was profiled in a study of T cells in Graves' hyperthyroidism and ophthalmopathy. This clonotype was recorded many times. V lost 0 bases, J lost 3 bases, and 8 bases stayed unmatched. The CDR3 totals 18 residues. Germline lookup yields CDR1 SNHLY and CDR2 FYNNEI. RNA transcripts were the template for amplifying TCR beta CDR3 regions. Researchers ran a first-round RT-PCR on the TCR CDR3 using the HTBI primer set. MiXCR was run by TCRdb on the multiplex PCR reads, yielding one entry per CDR3 protein. This table holds 550,000 to 800,000 distinct CDR3 sequences, less than 20% found once.

This TCR came from a man between 18 and 35 years old with Graves' hyperthyroidism. Material: blood. The chain joins TRBV2 to TRBJ2-1, with 10 bases matching TRBD1. CDR3 DNA: TGTGCCAGCAGTGAAGCTCCTTTGGGACAGGGGTTCTACAATGAGCAGTTCTTC. The encoded protein is CASSEAPLGQGFYNEQFF.